Each of the 14 T cell receptor beta chains below was sequenced from the same sample in a study of shared clonotypes between healthy human individuals. Sequencing used immunoSEQ multiplex PCR; TCRdb keeps in-frame clones, though not all of them. The table records fewer than 1.8 million clones, about 98.5% of them present only once. The sequencing sample was made of naive CD4+ T cells sorted from blood. The subset: CD45RA+ positively selected. These TCRs come from a young man in good health.

V gene TRBV19 combines with J gene TRBJ1-1; 10 nucleotides agree with TRBD1. CDR1 is LNHDA and CDR2 is SQIVND in the germline V gene (reference sequence). The CDR3 covers 16 residues. With V trimmed by 5 bases and J by 0 bases, 6 bases remained unmatched. CDR3 loop: CASSSRQGAMNTEAFF. The CDR3 bases are TGTGCCAGTAGTTCGCGACAGGGGGCAATGAACACTGAAGCTTTCTTT.

CDR3 loop: CAWAESILPLNEQFF. The CDR3 bases are TGTGCCTGGGCCGAGTCTATTCTCCCCCTCAATGAGCAGTTCTTC. The rearrangement uses TRBV30 and TRBJ2-1; D is undetermined. Germline V gene lookup returns CDR1 GTSNPN and CDR2 SVGIG (reference sequence). V lost 5 bases, J lost 6 bases, and 20 bases lay in between. The CDR3 extends over 15 amino acids.

This sequence joins TRBV5-6 and TRBJ2-1, with unresolved D. V lost 2 bases and J 5 bases, leaving 11 bases between the germline ends. Germline CDR1 SGHDT, CDR2 YYEEEE. The CDR3 covers 14 residues. The DNA of the CDR3 is TGTGCCAGCAGCTTTTGGACGCGAAACAATGAGCAGTTCTTC. Residues: CASSFWTRNNEQFF.

The chain has TRBV7-2 and TRBJ1-5; unclear D gene. Germline lookup yields CDR1 SGHTA and CDR2 FQGNSA. With 2 bases removed from V and 4 bases from J, the gap between germline ends came to 6 bases. The CDR3 is 13 residues long. The CDR3 bases are TGTGCCAGCAGCTTAACCTGGAATCAGCCCCAGCATTTT. This translates into CASSLTWNQPQHF. The variable domain in full, with the rest retrieved from reference TRBV7-2 and TRBJ1-5, is GAGVSQSPSNKVTEKGKDVELRCDPISGHTALYWYRQSLGQGLEFLIYFQGNSAPDKSGLPSDRFSAERTGGSVSTLTIQRTQQEDSAVYLCASSLTWNQPQHFGDGTRLSIL.

The CDR3 sequence is CASSEARDNQPQHF. The CDR3 nucleotides read TGTGCCAGCAGTGAAGCGCGGGACAATCAGCCCCAGCATTTT. The chain carries TRBV6-1 and TRBJ1-5; no clear D gene. Between the trimmed V and J ends, which lost 0 bases and 3 bases, there was a span of 6 bases. The CDR3 runs 14 residues. CDR1 is MNHNS, CDR2 SASEGT, per germline.

J is TRBJ2-1 and V is TRBV5-5, with a possible D match to TRBD1 (7 bases). The CDR3 length is 17 residues. CDR1 SGHKS and CDR2 YYEKEE come from the germline V gene (reference sequence). The V end was cut by 1 base, the J end by 7 bases, with 21 bases between. CDR3 protein: CASSLSGGGGVWNEQFF. The CDR3 region has the DNA TGTGCCAGCAGCTTGTCGGGTGGAGGGGGCGTATGGAATGAGCAGTTCTTC. Full variable domain (remainder filled in from reference TRBV5-5 and TRBJ2-1): DAGVTQSPTHLIKTRGQQVTLRCSPISGHKSVSWYQQVLGQGPQFIFQYYEKEERGRGNFPDRFSARQFPNYSSELNVNALLLGDSALYLCASSLSGGGGVWNEQFFGPGTRLTVL.

V and J are TRBV23-1 and TRBJ2-7; perhaps TRBD2 as D (5 bases). TRBV23-1 is an ORF for which the function is uncertain. The CDR3 contains 17 residues. Deletions cut 4 bases from V and 4 bases from J, with 23 bases between. The CDR3 DNA is TGCGCCAGCAGTCGAGGGCAGGACGTGGGGTGTCGGTACGAGCAGTACTTC. This encodes CASSRGQDVGCRYEQYF.

This clone has just one count. V is TRBV10-3 and J is TRBJ2-7, with D perhaps TRBD1 or TRBD2 (5 bases each). V shed 2 bases and J shed 4 bases, with 9 bases lying between them. This CDR3 has 13 residues. The V gene's germline CDR1 is ENHRY and CDR2 SYGVKD. CDR3 protein: CAISERGQYEQYF. The CDR3 region has the DNA TGTGCCATCAGTGAGCGGGGCCAGTACGAGCAGTACTTC.

This chain joins TRBV7-6 and TRBJ2-1; 8 positions agree with TRBD2. J lost 3 bases, V lost 4 bases, and 8 bases had no gene match. Germline V gene lookup returns CDR1 SGHVS and CDR2 FNYEAQ. CDR3 size: 16 residues. The CDR3 protein is CASSSGGGTSYNEQFF. The CDR3 DNA reads as TGTGCCAGCAGCTCTGGGGGCGGGACTAGCTACAATGAGCAGTTCTTC.

The chain couples TRBV11-2 to TRBJ2-7; possibly TRBD1 or TRBD2 for D (5 bases each). Between the trimmed V and J ends, which lost 5 bases and 1 base, there was a span of 18 bases. This CDR3 has 16 amino acids. CDR1 and CDR2 (germline): SGHAT, FQNNGV. The DNA of the CDR3 is TGTGCCAGCAGCGGGGGTGGGTTGGGCGATTCCTACGAGCAGTACTTC. Protein sequence: CASSGGGLGDSYEQYF. Based on the CDR3 plus reference TRBV11-2 and TRBJ2-7, the full variable domain is EAGVAQSPRYKIIEKRQSVAFWCNPISGHATLYWYQQILGQGPKLLIQFQNNGVVDDSQLPKDRFSAERLKGVDSTLKIQPAKLEDSAVYLCASSGGGLGDSYEQYFGPGTRLTVT.

The chain uses TRBV10-3 and TRBJ2-2, with unresolved D. V was pared by 5 bases and J by 0 bases, with 13 bases between. The germline CDR1 and CDR2 sequences are ENHRY and SYGVKD. This CDR3 is built from 16 residues. The CDR3 DNA sequence: TGTGCCATCAGTATCTTACCTCCCCCGAACACCGGGGAGCTGTTTTTT. Translated, it gives CAISILPPPNTGELFF.

This clone appeared once. This chain connects TRBV10-1 to TRBJ2-1; 10 bases fit TRBD2. V lost 5 bases and J lost 4; bases outside the gene matches: 8. Per germline, CDR1 WNHNN and CDR2 SYGVQD (reference sequence). The CDR3 consists of 16 residues. As DNA, the CDR3 is TGCGCCAGCAGTAGATCGCTAGCGGGAGAATACAATGAGCAGTTCTTC. As protein: CASSRSLAGEYNEQFF.

The rearrangement joins TRBV9 to TRBJ1-2, with D possibly being TRBD1 (5 bases). Germline V lookup: CDR1 SGDLS, CDR2 YYNGEE. The CDR3 contains 15 residues. V lost 3 bases and J 1 base, leaving 13 bases between the germline ends. The CDR3 spells CASSGAPGGNYGYTF. DNA of the CDR3: TGTGCCAGCAGCGGAGCCCCTGGGGGTAACTATGGCTACACCTTC.

The chain has TRBV6-1 and TRBJ2-7; tentative D call: TRBD2 (6 bases). Trimming left V 2 bases short and J 3 bases short, with 17 bases between. The germline gives CDR1 MNHNS, CDR2 SASEGT. The CDR3 covers 16 residues. CDR3 sequence reads: CASSENVMGLLYEQYF. The CDR3 DNA follows: TGTGCCAGCAGTGAAAATGTGATGGGACTCCTCTACGAGCAGTACTTC.